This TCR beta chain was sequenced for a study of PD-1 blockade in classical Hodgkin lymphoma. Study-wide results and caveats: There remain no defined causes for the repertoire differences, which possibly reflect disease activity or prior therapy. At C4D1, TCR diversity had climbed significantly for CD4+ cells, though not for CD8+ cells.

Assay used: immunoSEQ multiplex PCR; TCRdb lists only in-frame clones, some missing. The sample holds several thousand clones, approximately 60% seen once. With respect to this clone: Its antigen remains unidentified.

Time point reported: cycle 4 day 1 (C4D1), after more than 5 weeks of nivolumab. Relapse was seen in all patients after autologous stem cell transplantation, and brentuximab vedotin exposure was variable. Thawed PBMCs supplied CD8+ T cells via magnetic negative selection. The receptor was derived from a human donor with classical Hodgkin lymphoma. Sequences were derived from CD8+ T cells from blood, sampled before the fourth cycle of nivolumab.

CDR3 region: CASSSTGSTGELFF. The DNA for the CDR3 is TGTGCCAGCAGTTCGACAGGGTCGACCGGGGAGCTGTTTTTT. This rearrangement joins TRBV28 to TRBJ2-2, with 7 bases that match TRBD1. The germline V gene encodes CDR1 MDHEN and CDR2 SYDVKM. This CDR3 has 14 amino acids. The V and J ends lost 4 bases and 5 bases, in that order; junction bases with no gene match: 4. Based on the CDR3 plus reference TRBV28 and TRBJ2-2, the full variable domain is DVKVTQSSRYLVKRTGEKVFLECVQDMDHENMFWYRQDPGLGLRLIYFSYDVKMKEKGDIPEGYSVSREKKERFSLILESASTNQTSMYLCASSSTGSTGELFFGEGSRLTVL.